The following is a T cell receptor beta chain sequence with its context. What it binds is unknown. The data derive from a study of blood T cells in healthy people across ages. Overall study results and limits: There were more naive CD4+ cells and higher diversity in long-lived donors than in aged donors.

Alongside a J-beta primer mix, a sample-barcoded 5' primer served in a second PCR lasting roughly 7 to 12 cycles. TCRdb redid the calling of the 5' RACE reads with MiXCR, one entry per CDR3 protein. The sample lists 730,000 or so distinct CDR3 sequences, about 43% occurring once. This CDR3 contains 18 residues. Germline assignment: CDR1 DFQATT and CDR2 SNEGSKA (reference sequence). Trimming left V 0 bases short and J 1 base short, with 22 bases between. This chain connects TRBV20-1 to TRBJ2-7; no definite D call. Input material: blood. The receptor comes from a man older than 75 in good health. CDR3 coding DNA: TGCAGTGCTAGAGACAGCGCCGTACCAAACTTAGTTTCCTACGAGCAGTACTTC. Translation: CSARDSAVPNLVSYEQYF.